The source of this T cell receptor (beta chain) is a study of OX40 agonist ivuxolimab in advanced cancers. Looking at the study overall: Allowance was made for prior anti-PD-1, anti-PD-L1 or anti-CTLA-4 therapy, and roughly 40% had some.

Data came from immunoSEQ multiplex PCR; TCRdb stores just in-frame clones and leaves some out. Here the sample spans tens of thousands of clones, 87% being singletons. This clone has more than one count but fewer than ten. Its antigen is unknown. Study-wide results and caveats: At 0.1 to 3.0 mg/kg and by week 6, CD4+ and CD8+ T cells in the blood had expanded clonally. Expanded peripheral T cell antigen specificity was not determined. Average numbers of expanded clones were greater in CD8+ T cells than in CD4+.

The ends were cut back, 1 base at V and 5 bases at J, with 15 bases in the middle. The CDR3 is 16 amino acids. CDR1 SGHNT and CDR2 YENEEA come from the germline V gene. The specimen was CD4+ or CD8+ T cells sorted from blood, collected in a trial of the OX40 agonist ivuxolimab. The chain joins TRBV11-3 to TRBJ2-1; D not resolved. The source of this sequence is an adult with an advanced solid tumor such as melanoma, head and neck, liver or kidney cancer. The CDR3 DNA reads as TGTGCCAGCAGCTTAGTGAGGTGGTTCCAAAACAATGAGCAGTTCTTC. It encodes CASSLVRWFQNNEQFF.